This is a list of T cell receptor beta chains from one sample in a study of shared clonotypes between healthy human individuals. Method: immunoSEQ multiplex PCR; TCRdb's copy keeps in-frame clones and lacks some. The sample holds some 2,500,000 clones, 93% seen once. The sequencing sample was made of naive CD4+ T cells from PBMCs. The receptor source for this set is a man in his late teens or twenties in good health. Some clones in this sample may be carry-over from other donors' samples. CDR3s include the opening cysteine and the closing phenylalanine or tryptophan. The D gene is left open where the match is weak. Size is stated for part of the rows, as once, few or many counts, or as a class when the clone is expanded.

>TRBV5-1|TRBJ2-5|NA|NA
CASSLAGSQETQYF
TGCGCCAGCAGCTTGGCTGGCAGCCAAGAGACCCAGTACTTC
>TRBV28|TRBJ2-7|NA|NA
CASSLALYEQYF
TGTGCCAGCAGTTTGGCCCTCTACGAGCAGTACTTC
>TRBV5-6|TRBJ2-3|NA|NA
CASSLEAFITDTQYF
TGTGCCAGCAGCTTGGAGGCGTTTATCACAGATACGCAGTATTTT
>TRBV6-1|TRBJ2-3|NA|TRBD2
CASSGGGVGTDTQYF
TGTGCCAGCAGTGGGGGGGGTGTGGGCACAGATACGCAGTATTTT
>TRBV7-2|TRBJ2-7|NA|NA
CASSLAYGRQLYEQYF
TGTGCCAGCAGCTTAGCGTATGGGAGACAGCTTTACGAGCAGTACTTC
>TRBV4-3|TRBJ2-3|NA|NA
CASSRLSAGSTDTQYF
TGCGCCAGCAGCCGTCTAAGTGCGGGATCCACAGATACGCAGTATTTT
>TRBV28|TRBJ1-2|once|NA
CASEANYGYTF
TGTGCCAGCGAAGCTAACTATGGCTACACCTTT
>TRBV7-9|TRBJ1-1|NA|NA
CASSSGQSTEAFF
TGTGCCAGCAGCTCAGGACAGTCCACTGAAGCTTTCTTT
>TRBV9|TRBJ2-1|once|NA
CASSLRGDLSYNEQFF
TGTGCCAGCAGCTTGAGGGGGGACCTCTCCTACAATGAGCAGTTCTTC
>TRBV11-3|TRBJ2-6|NA|TRBD1
CASSFGRGSGANVLTF
TGTGCCAGCAGCTTCGGCAGGGGGAGTGGGGCCAACGTCCTGACTTTC
>TRBV28|TRBJ2-2|NA|NA
CASSWTGATGELFF
TGTGCCAGCAGTTGGACTGGGGCCACCGGGGAGCTGTTTTTT
>TRBV23-1|TRBJ2-7|NA|TRBD2
CASSHRRREGPAEQYF
TGCGCCAGCAGTCATAGAAGGCGGGAGGGACCTGCCGAGCAGTACTTC
>TRBV7-8|TRBJ2-1|NA|NA
CASHQGNNEQFF
TGTGCCAGCCACCAGGGAAACAATGAGCAGTTCTTC
>TRBV5-1|TRBJ2-2|NA|TRBD2
CASSFVAGGTGELFF
TGCGCCAGCAGCTTCGTAGCGGGAGGGACCGGGGAGCTGTTTTTT
>TRBV28|TRBJ1-2|once|TRBD1
CASSLYRGTYGYTF
TGTGCCAGCAGTTTATACAGGGGTACCTATGGCTACACCTTC
>TRBV6-6|TRBJ2-7|NA|NA
CASGEAGQYF
TGTGCCAGCGGGGAGGCAGGGCAGTACTTC
>TRBV30|TRBJ1-4|NA|TRBD1
CAWAGQLNEKLFF
TGTGCCTGGGCGGGACAGCTTAATGAAAAACTGTTTTTT
>TRBV28|TRBJ2-3|NA|NA
CASMTDTQYF
TGTGCCAGCATGACAGATACGCAGTATTTT
>TRBV9|TRBJ2-1|NA|NA
CASTYDAGAYNEQFF
TGTGCCAGCACCTATGACGCCGGGGCCTACAATGAGCAGTTCTTC
>TRBV7-6|TRBJ2-1|NA|TRBD2
CASSPSGRAGVEQFF
TGTGCCAGCAGCCCAAGCGGGAGGGCAGGGGTTGAGCAGTTCTTC
>TRBV28|TRBJ1-2|once|TRBD1
CASTTLSGRTGGEGYTF
TGTGCCAGCACCACACTCTCCGGGCGGACAGGCGGAGAAGGCTACACCTTC
>TRBV2|TRBJ2-3|NA|TRBD1
CASSPDRGTDTQYF
TGTGCCAGCAGTCCTGACAGGGGAACAGATACGCAGTATTTT
>TRBV18|TRBJ2-1|NA|TRBD2
CASSPPGLAGGIGEQFF
TGTGCCAGCTCACCACCGGGACTAGCGGGAGGTATAGGTGAGCAGTTCTTC
>TRBV5-1|TRBJ2-5|NA|TRBD1
CASSSTGTGNPETQYF
TGCGCCAGCAGCTCGACCGGGACAGGTAACCCAGAGACCCAGTACTTC
>TRBV10-2|TRBJ2-2|NA|TRBD2
CASSRGGDTGELFF
TGCGCCAGCAGCCGCGGGGGGGACACCGGGGAGCTGTTTTTT
>TRBV30|TRBJ2-7|NA|NA
CAWSVLGKQYF
TGTGCCTGGAGTGTATTAGGGAAGCAGTACTTC
>TRBV5-1|TRBJ2-5|NA|NA
CASSLMTPGETQYF
TGCGCCAGCAGCTTGATGACTCCAGGGGAGACCCAGTACTTC
>TRBV7-9|TRBJ2-3|NA|TRBD2
CASSLAASGRADTQYF
TGTGCCAGCAGCTTAGCCGCTAGCGGGAGGGCTGATACGCAGTATTTT
>TRBV28|TRBJ1-2|NA|NA
CASRLTGQGFGYTF
TGTGCCAGCAGACTGACGGGCCAGGGGTTTGGCTACACCTTC
>TRBV5-1|TRBJ1-4|NA|NA
CASSPSGGLANEKLFF
TGCGCCAGCAGCCCGTCCGGGGGGCTGGCTAATGAAAAACTGTTTTTT
>TRBV9|TRBJ1-4|once|NA
CASSAGVTDEKLFF
TGTGCCAGCAGCGCGGGAGTTACGGATGAAAAACTGTTTTTT
>TRBV19|TRBJ1-4|NA|NA
CASSTWDAANEKLFF
TGTGCCAGTAGTACCTGGGACGCAGCTAATGAAAAACTGTTTTTT
>TRBV7-2|TRBJ2-5|once|NA
CASSYTGSAETQYF
TGTGCCAGCAGCTACACAGGGTCCGCGGAGACCCAGTACTTC
>TRBV4-3|TRBJ2-7|once|NA
CASSQDARQVAYEQYF
TGCGCCAGCAGCCAAGACGCACGGCAGGTGGCCTACGAGCAGTACTTC
>TRBV6-1|TRBJ2-1|NA|NA
CASSERGTLKPGQFF
TGTGCCAGCAGTGAACGAGGGACCCTCAAACCGGGGCAGTTCTTC
>TRBV5-6|TRBJ2-1|NA|TRBD2
CASSLGTSYEQFF
TGTGCCAGCAGCTTGGGGACTAGCTATGAGCAGTTCTTC
>TRBV7-2|TRBJ1-2|NA|TRBD1
CASSLERGRNGYTF
TGTGCCAGCAGCTTAGAAAGGGGGCGTAATGGCTACACCTTC
>TRBV2|TRBJ1-1|NA|NA
CASIDTEAFF
TGTGCCAGCATAGACACTGAAGCTTTCTTT
>TRBV2|TRBJ1-1|NA|NA
CASSEEANTEAFF
TGTGCCAGCAGCGAGGAGGCGAACACTGAAGCTTTCTTT
>TRBV6-1|TRBJ2-1|NA|NA
CASRVGGVVNEQFF
TGTGCCAGCAGGGTAGGGGGGGTAGTGAATGAGCAGTTCTTC
>TRBV4-1|TRBJ2-7|once|TRBD2
CASSQEPSGGFGGEQYF
TGCGCCAGCAGCCAAGAACCTAGCGGGGGGTTTGGTGGGGAGCAGTACTTC
>TRBV19|TRBJ2-6|once|NA
CASFFPGANVLTF
TGTGCCAGTTTCTTCCCTGGGGCCAACGTCCTGACTTTC
>TRBV6-5|TRBJ2-7|once|TRBD1
CASRKAGGSFEQYF
TGTGCCAGCAGGAAGGCAGGGGGCTCCTTCGAGCAGTACTTC
>TRBV4-2|TRBJ2-1|NA|TRBD1
CASRGDRVYNEQFF
TGTGCCAGCAGAGGGGACAGGGTCTACAATGAGCAGTTCTTC
>TRBV4-3|TRBJ1-1|NA|NA
CASSQEPQGTEAFF
TGCGCCAGCAGCCAAGAGCCGCAGGGCACTGAAGCTTTCTTT
>TRBV2|TRBJ2-3|NA|TRBD1
CASRATGTGGSADTQYF
TGTGCCAGCAGAGCTACCGGGACAGGGGGCTCCGCAGATACGCAGTATTTT
>TRBV7-3|TRBJ2-7|NA|NA
CASSLGTNYEQYF
TGTGCCAGCAGCTTAGGGACCAACTACGAGCAGTACTTC
>TRBV27|TRBJ1-5|NA|NA
CASSFSPHNQPQHF
TGTGCCAGCAGTTTCTCACCCCACAATCAGCCCCAGCATTTT
>TRBV4-2|TRBJ2-7|NA|NA
CASSQDWKGTYEQYF
TGTGCCAGCAGCCAAGATTGGAAGGGGACCTACGAGCAGTACTTC
>TRBV6-5|TRBJ2-7|NA|NA
CASSLNRGGNEQYF
TGTGCCAGCAGTTTAAACAGGGGGGGGAACGAGCAGTACTTC
>TRBV6-6|TRBJ2-3|NA|NA
CASSPLADTQYF
TGTGCCAGCAGTCCCCTGGCAGATACGCAGTATTTT
>TRBV28|TRBJ1-5|NA|NA
CASRRGLLSNQPQHF
TGTGCCAGCAGGCGTGGCCTCCTTAGCAATCAGCCCCAGCATTTT
>TRBV5-1|TRBJ1-4|NA|NA
CASSIGIAGDHEKLFF
TGCGCCAGCAGCATTGGAATTGCAGGGGATCACGAAAAACTGTTTTTT
>TRBV27|TRBJ2-3|NA|NA
CASSLSSDTDTQYF
TGTGCCAGCAGCCTCTCTTCGGATACAGATACGCAGTATTTT
>TRBV4-3|TRBJ2-7|NA|NA
CASSQDLWGSSTEQYF
TGCGCCAGCAGCCAAGATCTTTGGGGTAGCTCCACCGAGCAGTACTTC